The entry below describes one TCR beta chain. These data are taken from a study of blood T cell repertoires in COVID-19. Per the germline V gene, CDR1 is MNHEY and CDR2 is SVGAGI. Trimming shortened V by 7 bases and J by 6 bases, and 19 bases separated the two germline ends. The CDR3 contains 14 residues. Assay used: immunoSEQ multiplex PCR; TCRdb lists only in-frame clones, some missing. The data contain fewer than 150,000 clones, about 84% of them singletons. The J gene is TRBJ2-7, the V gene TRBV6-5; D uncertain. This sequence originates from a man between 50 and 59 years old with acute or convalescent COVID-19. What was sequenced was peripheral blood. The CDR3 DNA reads TGTGCCAGCACCACCTTGATCGGCAGGATCGAGCAGTACTTC. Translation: CASTTLIGRIEQYF.